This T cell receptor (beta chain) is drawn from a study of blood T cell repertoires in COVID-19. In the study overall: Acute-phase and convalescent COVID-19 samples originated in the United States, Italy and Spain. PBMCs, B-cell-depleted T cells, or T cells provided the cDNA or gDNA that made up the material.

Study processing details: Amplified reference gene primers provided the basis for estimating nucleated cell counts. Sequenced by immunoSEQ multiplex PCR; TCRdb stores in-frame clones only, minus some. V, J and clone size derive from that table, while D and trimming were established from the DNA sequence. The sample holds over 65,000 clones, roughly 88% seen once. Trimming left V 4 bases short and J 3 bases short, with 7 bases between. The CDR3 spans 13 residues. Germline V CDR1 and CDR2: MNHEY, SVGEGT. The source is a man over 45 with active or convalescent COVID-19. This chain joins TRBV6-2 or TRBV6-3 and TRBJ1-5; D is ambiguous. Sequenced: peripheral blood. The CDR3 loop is CASSFQDNQPQHF. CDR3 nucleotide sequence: TGTGCCAGCAGTTTCCAGGACAATCAGCCCCAGCATTTT.